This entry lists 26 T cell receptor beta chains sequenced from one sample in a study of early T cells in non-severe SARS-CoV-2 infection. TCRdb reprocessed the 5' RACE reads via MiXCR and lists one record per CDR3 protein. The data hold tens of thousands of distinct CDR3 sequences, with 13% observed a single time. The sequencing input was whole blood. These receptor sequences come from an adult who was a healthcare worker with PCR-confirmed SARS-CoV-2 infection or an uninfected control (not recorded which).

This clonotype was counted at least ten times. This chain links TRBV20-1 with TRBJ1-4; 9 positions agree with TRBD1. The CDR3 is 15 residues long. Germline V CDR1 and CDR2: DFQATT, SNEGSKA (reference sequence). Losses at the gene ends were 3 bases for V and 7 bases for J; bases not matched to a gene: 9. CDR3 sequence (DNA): TGCAGTGCTAGGTCAAGGACAGGGGTGGGTGAAAAACTGTTTTTT. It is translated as CSARSRTGVGEKLFF.

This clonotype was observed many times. The CDR3 reads CASTSRWQAGPTGELFF. The CDR3 DNA reads TGTGCCAGCACGTCCAGGTGGCAGGCGGGTCCTACCGGGGAGCTGTTTTTT. This chain uses TRBV2 with TRBJ2-2; D may be TRBD2 (5 bases). V dropped 7 bases and J dropped 5 bases, with 23 bases sitting between them. This CDR3 region has 17 residues. From germline, CDR1 is SNHLY and CDR2 FYNNEI.

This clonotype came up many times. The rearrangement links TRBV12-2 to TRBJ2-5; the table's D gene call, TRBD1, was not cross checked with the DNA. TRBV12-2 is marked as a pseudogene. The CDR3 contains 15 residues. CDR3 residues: CASRSQGAAQETQYF. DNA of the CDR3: TGTGCAAGTCGCTCACAGGGGGCAGCCCAAGAGACCCAGTACTTC.

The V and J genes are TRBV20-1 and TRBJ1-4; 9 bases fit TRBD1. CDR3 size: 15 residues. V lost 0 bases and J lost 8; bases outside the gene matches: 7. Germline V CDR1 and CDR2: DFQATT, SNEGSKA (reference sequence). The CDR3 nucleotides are TGCAGTGCTAGAGAGGGGGGACAGGGAAACGAAAAACTGTTTTTT. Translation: CSAREGGQGNEKLFF.

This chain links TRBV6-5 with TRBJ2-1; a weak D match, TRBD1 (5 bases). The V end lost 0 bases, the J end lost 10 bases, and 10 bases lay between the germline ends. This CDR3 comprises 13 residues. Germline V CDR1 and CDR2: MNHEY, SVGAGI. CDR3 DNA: TGTGCCAGCAGTTACTCTATAAACAGGGAGCAGTTCTTC. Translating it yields CASSYSINREQFF.

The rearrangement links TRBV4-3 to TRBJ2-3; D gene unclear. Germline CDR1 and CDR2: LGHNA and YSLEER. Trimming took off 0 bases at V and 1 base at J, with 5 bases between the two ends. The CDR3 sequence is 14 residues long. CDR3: CASSQEIRTDTQYF. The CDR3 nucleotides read TGCGCCAGCAGCCAAGAGATTCGCACAGATACGCAGTATTTT.

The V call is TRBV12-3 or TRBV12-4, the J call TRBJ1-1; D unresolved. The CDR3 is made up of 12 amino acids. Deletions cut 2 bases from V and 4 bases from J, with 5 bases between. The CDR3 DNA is TGTGCCAGCAGTTTAAGTGTCACTGAAGCTTTCTTT. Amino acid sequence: CASSLSVTEAFF.

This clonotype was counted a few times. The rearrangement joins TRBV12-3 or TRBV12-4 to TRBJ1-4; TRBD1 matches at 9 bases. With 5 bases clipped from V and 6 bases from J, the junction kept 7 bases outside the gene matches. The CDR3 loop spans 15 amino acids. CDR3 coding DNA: TGTGCCAGCAGTCCCCGGACAGGGGTAGATGAAAAACTGTTTTTT. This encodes CASSPRTGVDEKLFF.

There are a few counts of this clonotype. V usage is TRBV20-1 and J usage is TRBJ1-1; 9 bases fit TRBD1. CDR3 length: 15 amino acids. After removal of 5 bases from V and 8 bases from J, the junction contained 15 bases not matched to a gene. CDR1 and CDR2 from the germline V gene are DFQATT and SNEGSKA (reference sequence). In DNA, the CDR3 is TGCAGTGCTCACAATAGGGGACAGGGAAGCCTGGAAGCTTTCTTT. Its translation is CSAHNRGQGSLEAFF.

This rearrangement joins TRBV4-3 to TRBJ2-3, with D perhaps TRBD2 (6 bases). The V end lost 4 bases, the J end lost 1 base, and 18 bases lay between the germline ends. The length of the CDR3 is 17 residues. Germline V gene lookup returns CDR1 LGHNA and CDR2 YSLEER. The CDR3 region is CASSPRRDSMGTDTQYF. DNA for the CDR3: TGCGCCAGCAGCCCTCGGCGGGACTCCATGGGCACAGATACGCAGTATTTT.

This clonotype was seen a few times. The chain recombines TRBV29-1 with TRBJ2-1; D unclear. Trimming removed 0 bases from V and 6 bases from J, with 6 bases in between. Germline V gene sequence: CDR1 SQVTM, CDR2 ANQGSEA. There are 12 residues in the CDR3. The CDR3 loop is CSVEDQSNEQFF. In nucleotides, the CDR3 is TGCAGCGTTGAAGATCAGAGCAATGAGCAGTTCTTC.

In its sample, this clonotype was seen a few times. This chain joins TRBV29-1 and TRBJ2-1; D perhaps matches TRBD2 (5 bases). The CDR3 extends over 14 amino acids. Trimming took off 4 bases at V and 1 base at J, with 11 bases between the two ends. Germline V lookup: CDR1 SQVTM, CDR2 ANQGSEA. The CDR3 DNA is TGCAGCGTTGGGACTGAGGGTTCCTACAATGAGCAGTTCTTC. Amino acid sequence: CSVGTEGSYNEQFF.

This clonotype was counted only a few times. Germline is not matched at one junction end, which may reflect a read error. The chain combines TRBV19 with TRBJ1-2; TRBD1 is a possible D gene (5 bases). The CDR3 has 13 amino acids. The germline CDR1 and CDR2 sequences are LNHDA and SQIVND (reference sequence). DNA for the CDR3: TGTGCCAGTAGTTGGGTAGGGGCTGATGGCTACACTTTC. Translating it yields CASSWVGADGYTF. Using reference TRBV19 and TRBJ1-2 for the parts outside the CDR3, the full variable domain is DGGITQSPKYLFRKEGQNVTLSCEQNLNHDAMYWYRQDPGQGLRLIYYSQIVNDFQKGDIAEGYSVSREKKESFPLTVTSAQKNPTAFYLCASSWVGADGYTFGSGTRLTVV.

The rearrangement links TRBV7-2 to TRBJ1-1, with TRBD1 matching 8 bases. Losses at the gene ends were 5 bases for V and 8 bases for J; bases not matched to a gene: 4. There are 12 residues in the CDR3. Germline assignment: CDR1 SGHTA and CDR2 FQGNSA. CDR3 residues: CASSIDRGEAFF. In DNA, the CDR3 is TGTGCCAGCAGCATCGACAGGGGCGAAGCTTTCTTT.

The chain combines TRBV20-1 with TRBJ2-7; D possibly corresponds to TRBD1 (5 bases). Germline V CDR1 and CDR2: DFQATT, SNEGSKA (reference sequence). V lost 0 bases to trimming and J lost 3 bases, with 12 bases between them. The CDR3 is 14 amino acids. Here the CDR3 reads CSAREGQGFYEQYF. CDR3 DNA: TGCAGTGCTAGAGAAGGGCAGGGATTCTACGAGCAGTACTTC.

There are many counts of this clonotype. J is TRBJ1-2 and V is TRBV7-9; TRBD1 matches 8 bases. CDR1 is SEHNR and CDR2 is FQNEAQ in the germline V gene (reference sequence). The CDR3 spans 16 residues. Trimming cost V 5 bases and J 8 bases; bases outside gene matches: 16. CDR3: CASSPVEGQVLRGYTF. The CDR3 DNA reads TGTGCCAGCAGCCCCGTCGAGGGACAGGTATTAAGAGGCTACACCTTC.

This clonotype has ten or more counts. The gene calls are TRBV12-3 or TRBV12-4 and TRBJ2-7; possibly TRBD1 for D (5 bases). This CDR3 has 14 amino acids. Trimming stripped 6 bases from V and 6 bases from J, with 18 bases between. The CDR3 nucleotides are TGTGCCAGCAGCCTTTTCAGGGATAGGTCCGAGCAGTACTTC. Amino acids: CASSLFRDRSEQYF.

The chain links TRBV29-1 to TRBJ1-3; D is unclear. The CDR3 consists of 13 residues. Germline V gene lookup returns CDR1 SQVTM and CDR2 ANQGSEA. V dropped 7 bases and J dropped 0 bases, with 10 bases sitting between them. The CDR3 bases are TGCAGCGGCAGGCTACTCTCTGGAAACACCATATATTTT. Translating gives CSGRLLSGNTIYF.

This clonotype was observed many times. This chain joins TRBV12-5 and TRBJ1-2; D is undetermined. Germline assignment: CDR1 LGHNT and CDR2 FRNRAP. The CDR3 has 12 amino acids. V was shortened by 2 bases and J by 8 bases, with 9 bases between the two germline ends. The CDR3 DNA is TGTGCTAGTGGTTTGCCCTATCAGGGCTACACCTTC. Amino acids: CASGLPYQGYTF. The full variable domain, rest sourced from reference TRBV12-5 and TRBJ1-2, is DARVTQTPRHKVTEMGQEVTMRCQPILGHNTVFWYRQTMMQGLELLAYFRNRAPLDDSGMPKDRFSAEMPDATLATLKIQPSEPRDSAVYFCASGLPYQGYTFGSGTRLTVV.

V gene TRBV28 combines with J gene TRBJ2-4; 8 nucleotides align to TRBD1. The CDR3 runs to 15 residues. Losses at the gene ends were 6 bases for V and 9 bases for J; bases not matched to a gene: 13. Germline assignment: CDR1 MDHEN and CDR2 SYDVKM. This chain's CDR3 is CASSRTDREWFIQYF. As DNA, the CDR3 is TGTGCCAGCAGCCGGACGGACAGGGAGTGGTTCATTCAGTACTTC.

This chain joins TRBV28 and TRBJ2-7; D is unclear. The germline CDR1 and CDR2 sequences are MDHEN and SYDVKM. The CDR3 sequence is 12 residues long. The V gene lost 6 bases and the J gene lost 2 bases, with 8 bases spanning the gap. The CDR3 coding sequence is TGTGCCAGCAGCTCTATAGCCTACGAGCAGTACTTC. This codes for CASSSIAYEQYF.

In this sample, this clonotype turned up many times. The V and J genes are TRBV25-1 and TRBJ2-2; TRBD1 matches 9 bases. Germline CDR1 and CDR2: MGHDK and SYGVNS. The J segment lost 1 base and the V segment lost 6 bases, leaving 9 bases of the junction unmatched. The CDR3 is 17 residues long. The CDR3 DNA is TGTGCCAGCAGACTGTGGGAGGGACAGGGGAACACCGGGGAGCTGTTTTTT. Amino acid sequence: CASRLWEGQGNTGELFF.

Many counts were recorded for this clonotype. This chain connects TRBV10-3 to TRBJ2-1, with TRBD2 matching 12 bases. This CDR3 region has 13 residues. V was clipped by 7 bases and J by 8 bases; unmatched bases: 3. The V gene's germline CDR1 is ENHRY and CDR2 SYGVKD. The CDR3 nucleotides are TGTGCCATCACTAGCGGGGGGGCCGATGAGCAGTTCTTC. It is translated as CAITSGGADEQFF.

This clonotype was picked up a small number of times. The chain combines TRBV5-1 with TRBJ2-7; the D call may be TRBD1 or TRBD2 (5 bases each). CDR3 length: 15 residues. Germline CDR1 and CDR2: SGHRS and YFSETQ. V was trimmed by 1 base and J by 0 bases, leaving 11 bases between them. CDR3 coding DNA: TGCGCCAGCAGCTTGAACACCGGGGCCTCCTACGAGCAGTACTTC. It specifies CASSLNTGASYEQYF.

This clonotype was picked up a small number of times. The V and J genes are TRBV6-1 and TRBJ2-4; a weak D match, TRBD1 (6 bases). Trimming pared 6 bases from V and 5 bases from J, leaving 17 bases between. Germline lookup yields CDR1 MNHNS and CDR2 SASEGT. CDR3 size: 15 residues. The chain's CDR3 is CASRENWDTQNIQYF. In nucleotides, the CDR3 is TGTGCCAGCAGAGAAAATTGGGACACGCAAAACATTCAGTACTTC.

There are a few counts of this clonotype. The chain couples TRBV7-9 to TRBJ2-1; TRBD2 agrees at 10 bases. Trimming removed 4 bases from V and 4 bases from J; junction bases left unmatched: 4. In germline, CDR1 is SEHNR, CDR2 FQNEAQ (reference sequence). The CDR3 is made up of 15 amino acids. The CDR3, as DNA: TGTGCCAGCAGCTCACTAGCGGGGTATTACAATGAGCAGTTCTTC. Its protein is CASSSLAGYYNEQFF.